Reported below is one T cell receptor (beta chain). The germline CDR1 and CDR2 sequences are MNHEY and SMNVEV (reference sequence). The V gene lost 3 bases and the J gene lost 1 base, with 10 bases spanning the gap. This CDR3 is 14 amino acids long. Method: immunoSEQ multiplex PCR; TCRdb's copy keeps in-frame clones and lacks some. The sample includes some 720,000 clones, around 87% seen only once; the top ten take about 0.01%. These data are taken from a study of shared T cell receptors in the human thymus. These data also formed part of another study, on human thymus T cells. That publication notes: The donors were infants in Finland with congenital heart defects, otherwise immunologically healthy. Thymus was obtained from resections taken during corrective heart surgery. Apparent skewing of V and J gene usage characterized both thymic and blood repertoires. Among unrelated individuals, related research reported thymic repertoires that overlapped highly.

Sequenced input: thymocytes. This chain joins TRBV27 and TRBJ2-7, with D unclear. The sequence derives from a boy in the first two years of life with a congenital heart defect. CDR3 sequence reads: CASSLVADSYEQYF. CDR3 DNA sequence: TGTGCCAGCAGTTTGGTCGCGGATTCCTACGAGCAGTACTTC.